The 23 T cell receptor beta chains presented below share a single source sample, sequenced in a study of cytomegalovirus exposure and HLA in healthy donors. The study ran its PCR with 60 Vbeta and 13 Jbeta primers. Here immunoSEQ multiplex PCR was the method, and the copy in TCRdb shows in-frame clones only, minus some. The sample includes around 99,000 clones, roughly 80% of them seen just once. Sequenced sample: PBMCs. The receptors stem from a man aged 25 to 45 in good health and CMV-seropositive.

V usage is TRBV2 and J usage is TRBJ2-2; 7 nucleotides line up with TRBD1. Per the germline V gene, CDR1 is SNHLY and CDR2 is FYNNEI. V trimming: 4 bases; J trimming: 6 bases; junction bases outside the gene matches: 5. The CDR3 length is 14 residues. In nucleotides, the CDR3 is TGTGCCAGCAGTGGGGACAGTAGTGCCGGGGAGCTGTTTTTT. This codes for CASSGDSSAGELFF.

In DNA form, the CDR3 reads TGCGCCAGCAGTGGTAGTCCCATAGACAGAGATAATTCACCCCTCCACTTT. Translating gives CASSGSPIDRDNSPLHF. The chain uses TRBV10-2 and TRBJ1-6, with D maybe TRBD1 (5 bases). CDR1 and CDR2 from the germline V gene are WSHSY and SAAADI. Between the trimmed V and J ends, which lost 4 bases and 5 bases, there was a span of 18 bases. The CDR3 length is 17 residues.

The chain links TRBV9 to TRBJ2-7; 8 nucleotides line up with TRBD1. Germline CDR1 and CDR2: SGDLS and YYNGEE. V trimming: 2 bases; J trimming: 7 bases; junction bases outside the gene matches: 5. The CDR3 has 13 amino acids. The CDR3 sequence is CASSVGTGREQYF. CDR3 sequence (DNA): TGTGCCAGCAGCGTTGGGACAGGCAGGGAGCAGTACTTC.

The chain uses TRBV5-4 and TRBJ1-6, with unresolved D. The germline CDR1 and CDR2 sequences are SGHNT and YYREEE (reference sequence). V was trimmed by 1 base and J by 9 bases, leaving 11 bases between them. The CDR3 loop spans 14 amino acids. CDR3 DNA sequence: TGTGCCAGCAGCTTGTTCGGGGTTTCTTCACCCCTCCACTTT. It encodes CASSLFGVSSPLHF.

In this sample, this clone turned up a few times. The chain employs TRBV14 and TRBJ1-2; tentatively, D is TRBD1 (5 bases). V lost 0 bases to trimming and J lost 13 bases, with 21 bases between them. Germline values: CDR1 SGHDN, CDR2 FVKESK. There are 15 residues in the CDR3. This CDR3 is CASSQDLGGGSHRTF. CDR3 DNA: TGTGCCAGCAGCCAAGATCTCGGGGGAGGCAGTCACCGCACCTTC.

The chain uses TRBV4-1 and TRBJ2-3; D perhaps matches TRBD1 (5 bases). Germline V gene data show CDR1 as MGHRA and CDR2 as YSYEKL. The CDR3 has 12 residues. V lost 6 bases to trimming and J lost 4 bases, with 8 bases between them. Here the CDR3 DNA reads TGCGCCAGCAGGGGGCGATCAGATACGCAGTATTTT. Translating gives CASRGRSDTQYF.

This sequence joins TRBV29-1 and TRBJ1-2; 7 positions match TRBD1. This CDR3 has 12 residues. V was clipped by 6 bases and J by 2 bases; unmatched bases: 3. The germline CDR1 and CDR2 sequences are SQVTM and ANQGSEA. CDR3 sequence (DNA): TGCAGCGTGGTGACAGGGAACTATGGCTACACCTTC. Protein: CSVVTGNYGYTF.

The V call is TRBV12-5, the J call TRBJ2-2, with D perhaps TRBD2 (5 bases). Trimming pared 6 bases from V and 7 bases from J, leaving 12 bases between. The CDR3 has 13 amino acids. Per germline, CDR1 LGHNT and CDR2 FRNRAP. The CDR3 loop is CASGLERVGELFF. CDR3 in DNA: TGTGCTAGTGGGTTAGAGAGGGTCGGGGAGCTGTTTTTT.

This chain uses TRBV4-1 with TRBJ1-2; D not resolved. CDR1 and CDR2 (germline): MGHRA, YSYEKL. The CDR3 covers 18 residues. Trimming removed 0 bases at V and 4 bases at J, with 21 bases between. In nucleotides, the CDR3 is TGCGCCAGCAGCCAAGACACCTGGGAGCTCGGTGGGATCTATGGCTACACCTTC. As protein: CASSQDTWELGGIYGYTF.

The chain uses TRBV19 and TRBJ1-1; no reliable D call. Trimming took 9 bases from V and 4 from J, leaving 15 bases between them. Germline V CDR1 and CDR2: LNHDA, SQIVND (reference sequence). The CDR3 extends over 13 amino acids. The CDR3 DNA sequence: TGTGCCAGCAGCCGCGACGGGGTCACTGAAGCTTTCTTT. Translation: CASSRDGVTEAFF.

The rearrangement uses TRBV2 and TRBJ2-5, with a weak D call TRBD2 (5 bases). V dropped 8 bases and J dropped 6 bases, with 16 bases sitting between them. Germline loops: CDR1 SNHLY, CDR2 FYNNEI. The CDR3 is 13 residues long. This CDR3 is CASWYGVWKTQYF. For the CDR3, the DNA is TGTGCCAGCTGGTACGGGGTCTGGAAGACCCAGTACTTC.

This clone has only a few counts. The V gene is TRBV5-1, the J gene TRBJ2-5; 7 nucleotides line up with TRBD1. The CDR3 has 14 amino acids. Germline V gene data show CDR1 as SGHRS and CDR2 as YFSETQ. The V gene end was trimmed by 3 bases and the J gene end by 2 bases; junction bases not matched to a gene: 4. CDR3 bases: TGCGCCAGCAGCTCACCGGGACAGCAAGAGACCCAGTACTTC. Residues: CASSSPGQQETQYF.

This rearrangement joins TRBV7-9 to TRBJ1-4, with D tentatively TRBD1 (5 bases). Trimming stripped 4 bases from V and 0 bases from J, with 18 bases between. Germline V lookup: CDR1 SEHNR, CDR2 FQNEAQ (reference sequence). The CDR3 has 18 residues. Here the CDR3 reads CASSSPWGDLATNEKLFF. The DNA of the CDR3 is TGTGCCAGCAGCTCCCCTTGGGGGGATTTGGCAACTAATGAAAAACTGTTTTTT.

The chain couples TRBV19 to TRBJ2-7; TRBD1 is a possible D gene (5 bases). The germline gives CDR1 LNHDA, CDR2 SQIVND (reference sequence). V dropped 7 bases and J dropped 1 base, with 11 bases sitting between them. The CDR3 sequence is 13 residues long. As DNA, the CDR3 is TGTGCCAGTACCAAAGACAGTTCCTACGAGCAGTACTTC. This sequence encodes CASTKDSSYEQYF.

The chain uses TRBV7-2 and TRBJ2-1; 8 bases align to TRBD2. CDR3 length: 14 amino acids. J was trimmed by 7 bases and V by 6 bases; bases with no gene match: 8. The germline V gene has CDR1 SGHTA and CDR2 FQGNSA. The CDR3 reads CASSWPGLGNEQFF. The CDR3 DNA sequence: TGTGCCAGCAGTTGGCCGGGACTAGGGAATGAGCAGTTCTTC.

This clone is a singleton in its sample. The V gene is TRBV6-5, the J gene TRBJ1-5, with 7 bases matching TRBD1. V was clipped by 5 bases and J by 2 bases; unmatched bases: 6. Germline assignment: CDR1 MNHEY and CDR2 SVGAGI. The CDR3 spans 15 residues. The CDR3 DNA sequence: TGTGCCAGCAGTAAGTCCGGACAGGGCAATCAGCCCCAGCATTTT. It encodes CASSKSGQGNQPQHF.

In regard to this clone: A read error may account for a junction end that differs from germline. The V gene is TRBV19, the J gene TRBJ2-2; D is perhaps TRBD1 (6 bases). The germline V gene encodes CDR1 LNHDA and CDR2 SQIVND (reference sequence). There are 13 residues in the CDR3. The CDR3 DNA follows: TGTGCCAGTAGTGTGTCAGGGGACGGGGAGCTGCTTTTT. It codes for CASSVSGDGELLF.

The chain has TRBV2 and TRBJ2-1, with a tentative D call TRBD1 (6 bases). Per the germline V gene, CDR1 is SNHLY and CDR2 is FYNNEI. Trimming shortened V by 3 bases and J by 7 bases, and 16 bases separated the two germline ends. The CDR3 sequence is 15 residues long. CDR3 sequence: CASSDFTGSWNEQFF. The CDR3 DNA is TGTGCCAGCAGTGACTTCACAGGGTCTTGGAATGAGCAGTTCTTC.

V and J are TRBV7-2 and TRBJ2-7, with TRBD2 as a possible D gene (6 bases). This CDR3 contains 14 residues. V shed 5 bases and J shed 6 bases, with 17 bases lying between them. Per germline, CDR1 SGHTA and CDR2 FQGNSA. The CDR3 DNA sequence: TGTGCCAGCAGCCCTCTGACTAGGAGAGGCGAGCAGTACTTC. It yields the protein CASSPLTRRGEQYF.

This chain connects TRBV5-1 to TRBJ1-2, with TRBD1 identical over 7 bases. V shed 4 bases, J shed 8 bases, and the junction held 11 bases outside the gene matches. The CDR3 contains 14 residues. Germline values: CDR1 SGHRS, CDR2 YFSETQ. The chain's CDR3 is CASSTEGTAPGYTF. In DNA form, the CDR3 reads TGCGCCAGCAGCACTGAAGGGACAGCCCCCGGCTACACCTTC.

The chain is built from TRBV19 and TRBJ2-2; 10 nucleotides line up with TRBD1. The germline CDR1 and CDR2 sequences are LNHDA and SQIVND (reference sequence). V was pared by 4 bases and J by 5 bases, with 4 bases of the junction left unmatched. There are 15 residues in the CDR3. The CDR3 DNA sequence: TGTGCCAGTAGTACGGGACAGGGGTGGACCGGGGAGCTGTTTTTT. Its protein product is CASSTGQGWTGELFF.

CDR3 in amino acids: CASSYPGTGGEQYF. Written as DNA, the CDR3 is TGTGCCAGCAGTTACCCCGGGACAGGAGGCGAGCAGTACTTC. The gene calls are TRBV6-6 and TRBJ2-5, with 8 bases that match TRBD1. The J call may be mistaken, given a closer DNA end match to TRBJ2-7. Germline CDR1 is MNHNY and CDR2 is SVGAGI (reference sequence). The CDR3 has 14 residues.

This clone is a singleton in its sample. CDR3 protein: CASSATLLAGIPYEQYF. CDR3 nucleotides: TGTGCCAGCAGCGCCACGCTACTAGCGGGGATTCCCTACGAGCAGTACTTC. V gene TRBV13 combines with J gene TRBJ2-7, with 10 nucleotides matching TRBD2. V shed 5 bases, J shed 2 bases, and the junction held 12 bases outside the gene matches. Germline-derived CDR1 and CDR2 are PRHDT and FYEKMQ (reference sequence). This CDR3 has 17 residues.